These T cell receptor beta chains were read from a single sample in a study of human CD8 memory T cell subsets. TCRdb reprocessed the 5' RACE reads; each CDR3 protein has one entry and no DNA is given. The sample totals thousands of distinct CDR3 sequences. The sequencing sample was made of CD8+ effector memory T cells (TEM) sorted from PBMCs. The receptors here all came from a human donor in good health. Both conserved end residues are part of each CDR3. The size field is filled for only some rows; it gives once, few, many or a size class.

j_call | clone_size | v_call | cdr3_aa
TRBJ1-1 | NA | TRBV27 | CASSVSPWGAEAFF
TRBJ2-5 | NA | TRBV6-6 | CASSYLHGGRETQYF
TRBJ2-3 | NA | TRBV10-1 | CASSERAGVRNTQYF
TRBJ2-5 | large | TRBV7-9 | CASSLAPRQDRGFEETQYF
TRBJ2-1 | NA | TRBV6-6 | CASSYSRLAGNEQFF
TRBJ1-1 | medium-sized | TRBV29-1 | CSVAGRGWTEAFF
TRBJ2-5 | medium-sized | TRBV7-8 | CASSLDGLWETQYF
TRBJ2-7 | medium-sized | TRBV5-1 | CASSLRQGRNYEQYF
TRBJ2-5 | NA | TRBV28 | CASRNSGRGQETQYF
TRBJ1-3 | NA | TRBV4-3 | CASSQETSFTSGNTIYF
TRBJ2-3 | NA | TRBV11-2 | CASTENSGRKDTQYF
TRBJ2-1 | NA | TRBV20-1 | CSARDPVGLAGVEQFF
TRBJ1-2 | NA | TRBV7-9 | CASSLRQGSDYGYTF
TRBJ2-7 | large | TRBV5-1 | CASSLGGPYEQYF
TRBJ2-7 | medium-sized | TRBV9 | CASSVHPASDEQYF
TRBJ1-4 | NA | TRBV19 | CATGLGAELFF
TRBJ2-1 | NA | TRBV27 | CASSLWGRGWGGSEQFF
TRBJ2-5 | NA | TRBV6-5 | CASSYVTGAGETQYF
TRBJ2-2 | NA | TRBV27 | CASSLDRGDLPGELFF